The table lists the clone carrying this T cell receptor (beta chain) with a count of one. What it binds is unknown. These data belong to a study of shared clonotypes between healthy human individuals. Overall study findings and caveats: Generally, estimated richness proved larger in naive subsets than it did in memory subsets.

The CDR3 extends over 14 amino acids. Trimming removed 5 bases from V and 0 bases from J, with 10 bases in between. Germline V gene data show CDR1 as SGHRS and CDR2 as YFSETQ. Every donor, a Caucasian adult, lived in Nashville, Tennessee. As processed by the authors: ImmunoSEQ output held junction-only sequences without quality scores, so filtering differed. Repertoires were generated with immunoSEQ multiplex PCR, while TCRdb's copy carries only in-frame clones and drops some. V, J and clone size are taken as reported in that table, and D and trimming were inferred from the DNA itself. The sample carries 950,000 to 1,300,000 clones, about 75% recorded once.

Sequenced: memory CD4+ T cells sorted from blood. Subset in this sample: CD45RA-negative fraction. The sequence came from a young man in good health. This chain connects TRBV5-1 to TRBJ2-3; D not resolved. The CDR3 coding sequence is TGCGCCAGCAGGCTCCTTTCCAGCACAGATACGCAGTATTTT. This sequence encodes CASRLLSSTDTQYF.